The rows below give T cell receptor beta chains drawn from one sample of a study of T cells in localized non-small cell lung cancer. Assay: immunoSEQ multiplex PCR; the TCRdb copy retains only in-frame clones and omits some. The repertoire consists of around 92,000 clones, with approximately 91% occurring once and the leading ten covering roughly 4.3%. The sample consisted of PBMCs, taken before any cancer treatment. The receptors were gathered from a woman aged 40-69 years with stage II squamous cell lung carcinoma. The CDR3 runs from the conserved cysteine through the conserved F or W.

J	V	CDR3
TRBJ1-4	TRBV7-9	CASSFGQGGEKLFF
TRBJ1-2	TRBV6-4	CASSLKQGGLYGYTF
TRBJ1-5	TRBV28	CASGGGGYSNQPQHF
TRBJ2-2	TRBV2	CASRRETANTGELFF
TRBJ1-1	TRBV2	CASENTEAFF
TRBJ2-7	TRBV6-6	CASSSGVYEQYF
TRBJ2-7	TRBV30	CAWSAGGGIEQYF
TRBJ2-7	TRBV19	CASSRTGGYYEQYF
TRBJ2-7	TRBV6-1	CASSYGVAQYF
TRBJ2-1	TRBV20-1	CSAATNNEQFF
TRBJ1-4	TRBV5-6	CASSLWGAKLFF
TRBJ2-5	TRBV4-1	CASSQEATSGRAETQYF
TRBJ2-2	TRBV5-4	CASTHIDTGELFF
TRBJ2-3	TRBV5-4	CASSWPSTDTQYF
TRBJ2-3	TRBV5-1	CASSLGAGSTDTQYF
TRBJ1-4	TRBV19	CASSIRGNGEKLFF
TRBJ1-2	TRBV7-2	CASSLGQNYGYTF
TRBJ1-2	TRBV19	CASRDRANYGYTF
TRBJ1-2	TRBV28	CASSYTGGGYTF
TRBJ1-1	TRBV7-2	CASSLAGGGGTEAFF
TRBJ1-2	TRBV9	CASSLQGNQPYGYTF
TRBJ2-1	TRBV7-9	CASSSSGRYNEQFF
TRBJ2-3	TRBV6-4	CASSDGGGTDTQYF